The T cell receptor (beta chain) under discussion was sequenced for a study of blood T cell repertoires in COVID-19. Study-wide context: Nucleic acid was either cDNA or gDNA, and it came from T cells, B-cell-depleted T cells, or PBMCs.

This CDR3 spans 17 amino acids. Trimming removed 3 bases from V and 4 bases from J, with 19 bases in between. Germline-derived CDR1 and CDR2 are SGDLS and YYNGEE. The protocol was immunoSEQ multiplex PCR, while the TCRdb copy is restricted to in-frame clones and leaves out a portion. This sample has under 250,000 clones, with roughly 86% found just once. The chain is built from TRBV9 and TRBJ2-2, with TRBD2 as a possible D gene (5 bases). This TCR was sampled from a woman aged 25 to 39 with acute COVID-19. The sequenced sample consisted of PBMCs or T cells enriched from blood (not recorded which). As DNA, the CDR3 is TGTGCCAGCAGCGGCTTCCATGAGGGATACGGCACCGGGGAGCTGTTTTTT. It is translated as CASSGFHEGYGTGELFF.